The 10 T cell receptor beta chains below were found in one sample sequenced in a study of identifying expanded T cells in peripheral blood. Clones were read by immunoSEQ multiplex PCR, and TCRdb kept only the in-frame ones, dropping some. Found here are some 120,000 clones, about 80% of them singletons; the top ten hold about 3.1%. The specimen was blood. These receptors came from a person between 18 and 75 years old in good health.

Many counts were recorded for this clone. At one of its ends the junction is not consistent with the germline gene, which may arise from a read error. CDR3 protein: CASSIEGGGELFF. CDR3 DNA: TGTGCCAGCAGCATAGAGGGGGGCGGGGAGCTGTTTTTT. The chain carries TRBV11-3 and TRBJ2-2, with D perhaps matching TRBD1 or TRBD2 (6 bases each). CDR1 is SGHNT, CDR2 YENEEA, per germline. CDR3 size: 13 residues. Drawing the rest from reference TRBV11-3 and TRBJ2-2, the complete variable domain is EAGVVQSPRYKIIEKKQPVAFWCNPISGHNTLYWYLQNLGQGPELLIRYENEEAVDDSQLPKDRFSAERLKGVDSTLKIQPAELGDSAVYLCASSIEGGGELFFGEGSRLTVL.

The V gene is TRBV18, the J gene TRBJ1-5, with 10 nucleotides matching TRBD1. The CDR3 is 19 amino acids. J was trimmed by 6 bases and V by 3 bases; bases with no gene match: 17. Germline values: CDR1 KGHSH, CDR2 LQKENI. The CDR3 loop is CASSPILPRDRGIFQPQHF. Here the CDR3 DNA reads TGTGCCAGCTCACCGATCCTCCCGAGGGACAGGGGTATTTTTCAGCCCCAGCATTTT. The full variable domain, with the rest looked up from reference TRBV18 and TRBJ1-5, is NAGVMQNPRHLVRRRGQEARLRCSPMKGHSHVYWYRQLPEEGLKFMVYLQKENIIDESGMPKERFSAEFPKEGPSILRIQQVVRGDSAAYFCASSPILPRDRGIFQPQHFGDGTRLSIL.

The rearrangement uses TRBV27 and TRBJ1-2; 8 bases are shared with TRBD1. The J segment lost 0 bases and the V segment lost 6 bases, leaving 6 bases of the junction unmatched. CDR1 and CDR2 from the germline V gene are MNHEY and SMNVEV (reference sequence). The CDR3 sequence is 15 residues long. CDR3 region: CASRRTGQANYGYTF. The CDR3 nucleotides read TGTGCCAGCAGAAGGACAGGGCAAGCTAACTATGGCTACACCTTC.

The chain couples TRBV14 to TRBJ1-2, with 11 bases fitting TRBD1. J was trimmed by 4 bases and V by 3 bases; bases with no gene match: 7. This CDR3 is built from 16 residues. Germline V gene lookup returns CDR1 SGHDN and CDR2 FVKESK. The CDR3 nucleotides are TGTGCCAGCAGCCATGGACAGGGGGCGTGGGGCTATGGCTACACCTTC. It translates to CASSHGQGAWGYGYTF. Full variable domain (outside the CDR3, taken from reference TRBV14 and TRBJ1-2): EAGVTQFPSHSVIEKGQTVTLRCDPISGHDNLYWYRRVMGKEIKFLLHFVKESKQDESGMPNNRFLAERTGGTYSTLKVQPAELEDSGVYFCASSHGQGAWGYGYTFGSGTRLTVV.

The chain's CDR3 is CASHGGIGETQYF. CDR3 DNA sequence: TGTGCCAGCCACGGAGGGATCGGGGAGACCCAGTACTTC. This chain connects TRBV5-5 to TRBJ2-5; possible D gene TRBD2, 6 bases. Between the trimmed V and J ends, which lost 7 bases and 5 bases, there was a span of 15 bases. The CDR3 is made up of 13 amino acids. Germline V gene lookup returns CDR1 SGHKS and CDR2 YYEKEE (reference sequence).

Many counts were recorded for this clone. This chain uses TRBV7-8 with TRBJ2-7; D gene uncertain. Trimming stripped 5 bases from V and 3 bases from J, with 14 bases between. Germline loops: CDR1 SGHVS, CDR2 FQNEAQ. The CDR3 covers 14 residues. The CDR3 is CASSLGEIGYEQYF. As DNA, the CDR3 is TGTGCCAGCAGCCTGGGTGAAATCGGCTACGAGCAGTACTTC.

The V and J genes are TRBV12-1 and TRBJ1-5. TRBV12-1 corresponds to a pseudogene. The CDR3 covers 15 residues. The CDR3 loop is CAIQPHREGNQPQHF. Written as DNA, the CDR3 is TGTGCCATCCAACCTCACAGGGAGGGCAATCAGCCCCAGCATTTT.

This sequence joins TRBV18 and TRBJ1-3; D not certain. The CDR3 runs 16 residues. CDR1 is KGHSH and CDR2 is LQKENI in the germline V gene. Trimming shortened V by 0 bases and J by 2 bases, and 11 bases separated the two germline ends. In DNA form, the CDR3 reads TGTGCCAGCTCACCACCGGATATTAGGACTGGAAACACCATATATTTT. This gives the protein CASSPPDIRTGNTIYF.

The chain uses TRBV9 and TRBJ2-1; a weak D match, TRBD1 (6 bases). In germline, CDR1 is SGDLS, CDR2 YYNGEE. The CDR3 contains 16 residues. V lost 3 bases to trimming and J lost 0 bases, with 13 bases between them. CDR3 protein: CASSGGTGISYNEQFF. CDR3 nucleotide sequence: TGTGCCAGCAGCGGAGGTACAGGGATCTCCTACAATGAGCAGTTCTTC.

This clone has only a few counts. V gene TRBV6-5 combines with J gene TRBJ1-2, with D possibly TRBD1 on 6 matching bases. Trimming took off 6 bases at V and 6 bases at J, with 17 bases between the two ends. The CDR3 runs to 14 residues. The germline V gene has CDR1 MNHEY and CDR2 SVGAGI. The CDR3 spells CASRDPNSGDGYTF. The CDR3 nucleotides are TGTGCCAGCAGGGACCCCAATTCAGGGGATGGCTACACCTTC.